The text below deals with one T cell receptor beta chain. There is no known antigen for this receptor. No per-base quality is available; no much larger clone lies one base away. The data derive from a study of cytomegalovirus exposure and HLA in healthy donors (TCRdb year 2017). For the study in its entirety: According to an earlier analysis of around 600 of the donors, 150 million to 200 million T cells yielded 100 million or so unique TCR beta sequences and around 300 Gb of sequence data. A separate validation cohort of roughly 110 different subjects was used in addition to the approximately 700-subject first cohort. Class I and class II HLA loci were covered by the typing at four-digit resolution. Rather than using new phenotypic data, the later analysis identified candidate immune exposures from TCR beta sequences and from how often those sequences occurred across donors. A later analysis re-analyzed previously published TCR beta repertoires from about 730 donors and added high-resolution HLA genotyping to study TCR occurrence patterns. A later genetic analysis took genome-wide SNP genotypes for about three fifths of the 666 donors and used that subset as a discovery cohort. Alongside the repertoire data, information on donor age, sex, ethnicity and CMV serostatus was compiled. Among some 400 genotyped donors of the cohort, an average of roughly 230,000 unique TCR beta nucleotide sequences was sequenced per donor, of which roughly 18% were non-productive. The study was designed to test whether signatures of past pathogen exposure could be identified by cataloging public T cell receptors. The study used immunosequencing to profile the T cell repertoires of several hundred subjects and linked those repertoires to cytomegalovirus serostatus. Roughly five DR-DQ haplotypes were treated as single units for association and clustering because of strong linkage in the cohort. Every repertoire in the discovery cohort had been generated on one and the same sequencing platform. The number of donors typed differed by locus, with roughly 629-640 for A, B, C, DRB1 and DQB1, 522 for DQA1, approximately 570 for DPA1, and 450 to 480 for DPB1. To predict cytomegalovirus infection status, the study brought together high-throughput TCR immunosequencing, statistical association of individual TCRs with disease status, and machine learning. Roughly 300 gigabases of sequencing data and approximately 85 million unique TCR sequences were included in an early release covering roughly 700 HLA-typed donors. Of the 300 to 400 genotyped donors, approximately 83% fell in the genetic ancestry cluster associated with self-reported Caucasian donors. An earlier analysis of about 620 of the donors applied high-throughput TCR beta sequencing to assess whether each TCR beta V gene segment acted as functional or pseudogenic. Overall study results and their limits: An association between a missense DCLRE1C variant and V-gene and J-gene trimming of TCR beta chains was found in a later genetic analysis and replicated in an independent cohort. The cohort was sequenced for TCR beta chains only, and without alpha or paired-chain data the features that could be detected were limited. At a false discovery rate of 0.05, a later analysis linked under 20,000 TCR beta sequences to specific HLA alleles. A cluster of highly shared sequence variants was judged likely to represent a technical artifact of the sequencing pipeline. A further reported finding was that TCR beta sequences accurately predicted the HLA-A and HLA-B alleles for most subjects in the first cohort. A later analysis found that HLA-associated TCR beta chains were more clonally expanded and had lower generation probabilities than equally common non-associated chains. A later genetic analysis reported fewer N-insertions in productive TCRs among donors in an Asian-associated ancestry cluster than the roughly 690-donor mean. CMV serostatus was the only immune exposure information available for the cohort. Because counts were too low, roughly 18 rarely observed V segments, including chromosome 9 orphons, were left out of the earlier analysis of 587 of the donors. Broadly in line with IMGT annotations, most TCR beta V segments showed up in productive rearrangements about 87% or about 30% of the time in an earlier analysis of 587 of the donors. Most TCR sequences were observed very rarely across donors, whereas some public TCRs were present in many individuals. According to the authors, the approach could potentially be generalized to other disease states and immunological phenotypes. In a later analysis, most CMV-associated TCR beta chains were found to appear HLA-restricted, with HLA associations seemingly driven largely by CMV exposure. When HLA alleles, especially DR and DQ, strongly co-occurred, attributing TCR associations to individual alleles was difficult. A later analysis found that TCR association rates varied across HLA loci, with DRB1 alleles showing the most associated TCRs and HLA-C alleles the fewest. In both the original and validation cohorts, the classifier was reported to diagnose cytomegalovirus status with high specificity and sensitivity. Linkage disequilibrium might explain the correlated functional status among segregating V segments, but an unknown experimental factor could not be excluded. According to a later analysis, parvovirus B19, influenza, CMV and Epstein-Barr virus appeared linked to several top co-occurrence clusters. Presence/absence analyses assumed roughly uniform sequencing depth across donors, an assumption that may not hold. Because HLA typing was missing for some donors at each locus, association tests included only the typed subset. In vitro tests confirmed that a few of the cytomegalovirus-associated TCR beta chains recognize cytomegalovirus antigens. Because the 87-base-pair reads could not distinguish some IMGT-functional V segments, including TRBV6-2 and TRBV6-3, those segments were excluded. The study listed approximately 160 TCR beta chains as associated with cytomegalovirus.

The cohort comprised 670 or so healthy bone marrow donors. At the time of sampling, all cohort members were nominally healthy, though unrecorded immune exposures were likely present. The donor tested CMV seronegative, placing the donor among the 350 to 400 seronegative members of the cohort. Every donor gave a peripheral blood sample, and the peripheral blood mononuclear cells from that sample were used for TCR beta sequencing. The Qiagen DNeasy Blood Extraction Kit was used to extract genomic DNA from the blood cell samples. Library construction relied on the immunoSEQ multiplex PCR assay. The multiplex PCR relied on a mix of 60 forward primers for TCR Vbeta segments and 13 reverse primers for TCR Jbeta segments. A multiplex PCR assay on genomic DNA amplified the CDR3 region of rearranged TCR beta genes. The Illumina HiSeq System was used to sequence the amplified TCR beta libraries as 87-base-pair reads. In the source study's methods: Across the 500 to 750 repertoires, a later analysis counted tens of millions of unique TCR beta chains, 8.5 million to 12 million of which were shared by at least two donors. A nearest-neighbor algorithm error-corrected the raw reads and collapsed the reads into unique sequences, merging closely related sequences to remove PCR and sequencing errors. Alignment of CDR3 sequences to IMGT reference sequences was used to assign V, D and J gene segments. For a sequence to be retained, at least a six-nucleotide match to both a V gene segment and a J gene segment was required. A rearrangement was called productive if the CDR3 had no stop codons and remained in frame with V and J, and every other rearrangement was called non-productive. Following IMGT convention, CDR3 was defined as the stretch from the second conserved V-encoded cysteine up to the conserved J-encoded phenylalanine. The earlier analysis of 587 of the donors excluded sequences that lacked an unambiguous match to a single V gene segment. In an earlier analysis of several hundred of the donors, V segments were called functional above 56.7% productive rearrangements and were called segregating when the between-donor standard deviation exceeded 5%. A statistical classification framework was built to diagnose cytomegalovirus status from the catalog of TCR beta chain sequences. V and J gene assignment, in a later analysis, came from comparing TCR nucleotide sequences with IMGT/GENE-DB human TR gene sequences. In a later analysis, CDR3 sequences and most-parsimonious VDJ recombination scenarios were assigned using the TCRdist pipeline. A later analysis defined each TCR beta chain by its CDR3 amino acid sequence plus V-gene family, and excluded reads lacking a unique V-gene family. A later analysis removed 600 or so highly shared, low-generation-probability nucleotide sequences to deal with suspected cross-contamination and a sequencing artifact. In a later analysis, a clonal expansion index was calculated for each public chain from normalized within-repertoire ranks of inferred template counts. A later analysis computed generation probabilities with a VDJ recombination model fitted to out-of-frame rearrangements, and checked the results against IGoR. In a later analysis, hypergeometric tests were used to score TCR-TCR, TCR-HLA and TCR-CMV co-occurrence, with a repertoire-size bias correction applied to TCR pairs. In a later analysis, false discovery rates were estimated by permuting HLA or CMV assignments 20 times. In a later analysis, co-occurring TCRs were grouped with DBSCAN, and TCRdist sequence similarity was added when clustering was performed within HLA-allele-positive subsets. Repertoires with fewer than 30,000 or more than 120,000 public chains, plus five repertoires with anomalous nucleotide sharing, were excluded from co-occurrence clustering. TCRdb mirrors the immuneACCESS table, restricted to in-frame sequences. Some clones are absent from its copies; in checked studies, under half trace to an unresolved V gene, and the reason for the others is unknown. The V and J calls and clone size were taken over from that table, and D and trimming were inferred from the DNA. Recorded for this sample are 150,000 or so clones; more than 70% of them occurred a single time. The top ten clonotypes cover about 1.5% of the sample.

According to the germline V gene (reference sequence), CDR1 reads LNHDA and CDR2 reads SQIVND. The CDR3, from cysteine to phenylalanine, totals 14 residues. The DNA shown is the 42-base CDR3, in frame from base 1. For this chain, trimming is 3 bases at the V end and 0 bases at the J end, and the number of junction bases without a gene match is 2. The receptor was derived from a male donor in good health and CMV-seronegative. What was sequenced was PBMCs. This chain joins TRBV19 to TRBJ2-7, with TRBD2 identical over 7 junction bases. The CDR3 protein is CASSIGGSSYEQYF. The DNA is TGTGCCAGTAGTATCGGCGGGAGCTCCTACGAGCAGTACTTC. Outside the CDR3, residues come from the reference TRBV19 and TRBJ2-7 proteins, so the full variable domain is: DGGITQSPKYLFRKEGQNVTLSCEQNLNHDAMYWYRQDPGQGLRLIYYSQIVNDFQKGDIAEGYSVSREKKESFPLTVTSAQKNPTAFYLCASSIGGSSYEQYFGPGTRLTVT.